This T cell receptor (beta chain) stems from a study of CD8+CD57+ T cells in acquired aplastic anemia. Points on this clonotype: The missing conserved phenylalanine or tryptophan at the end of this CDR3 makes a read error likely.

TCR beta VDJ and CDR3 were profiled, and genomic DNA was the template. Using its own MiXCR run on the reads, TCRdb lists one record per CDR3 protein. The repertoire holds around 150,000 distinct CDR3 sequences, around two fifths seen once, with 8% to 9% in the top ten. Germline-derived CDR1 and CDR2 are MNHEY and SVGAGI. This CDR3 is built from 14 residues. V is TRBV6-5 and J is TRBJ2-7; no clear D gene. This clonotype originated in a human donor in good health, serving as a control. Sequencing was performed on sorted CD4+, CD8+, or CD8+CD57+ T cells (not recorded which) from PBMCs. CDR3 residues: CASCYLGYPYEQYL. CDR3 nucleotides: TGTGCCAGCTGTTACTTGGGGTATCCCTACGAGCAGTACCTC.